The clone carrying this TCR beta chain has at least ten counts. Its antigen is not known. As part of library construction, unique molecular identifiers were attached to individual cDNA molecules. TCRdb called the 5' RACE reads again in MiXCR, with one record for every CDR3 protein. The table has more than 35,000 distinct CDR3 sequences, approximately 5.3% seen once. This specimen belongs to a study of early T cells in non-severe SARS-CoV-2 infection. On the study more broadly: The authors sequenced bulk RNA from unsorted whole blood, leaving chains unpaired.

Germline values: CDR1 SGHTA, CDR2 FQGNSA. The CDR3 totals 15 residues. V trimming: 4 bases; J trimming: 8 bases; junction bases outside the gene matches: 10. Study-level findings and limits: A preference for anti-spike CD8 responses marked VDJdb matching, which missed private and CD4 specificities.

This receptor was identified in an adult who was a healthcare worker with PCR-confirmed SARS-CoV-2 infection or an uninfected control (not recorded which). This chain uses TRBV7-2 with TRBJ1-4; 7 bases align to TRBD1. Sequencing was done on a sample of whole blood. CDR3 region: CASSSSDRRQEKLFF. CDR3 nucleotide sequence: TGTGCCAGCAGCTCCTCGGACAGGAGGCAGGAAAAACTGTTTTTT.